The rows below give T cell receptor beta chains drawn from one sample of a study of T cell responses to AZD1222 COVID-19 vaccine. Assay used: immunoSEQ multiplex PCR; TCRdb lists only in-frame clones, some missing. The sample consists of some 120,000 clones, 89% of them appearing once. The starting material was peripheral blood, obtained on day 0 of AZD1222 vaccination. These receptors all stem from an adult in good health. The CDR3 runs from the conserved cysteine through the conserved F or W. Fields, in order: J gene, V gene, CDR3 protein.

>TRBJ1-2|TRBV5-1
CASSLVVDYGYTF
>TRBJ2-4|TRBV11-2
CASSPREGTKNIQYF
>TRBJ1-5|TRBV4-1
CASSQSAGYSNQPQHF
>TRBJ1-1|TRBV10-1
CASSESGARTEAFF
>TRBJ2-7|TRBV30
CAWSDTRGGQQYF
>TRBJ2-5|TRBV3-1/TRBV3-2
CASSQDRGSSRGTQYF
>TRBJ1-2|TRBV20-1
CSAKEVYGYTF
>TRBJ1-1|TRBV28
CASRSGQSDTEAFF
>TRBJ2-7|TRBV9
CASSPQFWGVSYEQYF
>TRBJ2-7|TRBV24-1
CATSDWGHRYEQYF
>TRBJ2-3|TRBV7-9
CASSLSVDTQYF
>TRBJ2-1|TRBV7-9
CASSGRGRPYSYNEQFF
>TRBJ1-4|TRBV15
CATSIGGRHNEKLFF
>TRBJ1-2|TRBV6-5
CASTAAGQDYGYTF
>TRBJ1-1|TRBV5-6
CASSQNTEAFF
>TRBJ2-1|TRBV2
CASSGGIEQFF
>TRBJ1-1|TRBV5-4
CASSPRGDPWSTEAFF
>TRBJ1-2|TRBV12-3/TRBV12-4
CASSFGDKGFYTF
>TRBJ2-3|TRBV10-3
CAISSGRAGDTQYF
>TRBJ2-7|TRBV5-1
CASSPPRAYEQYF
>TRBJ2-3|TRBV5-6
CASSLQDRGLTDTQYF
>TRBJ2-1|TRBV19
CASSFIAGGTYNEQFF
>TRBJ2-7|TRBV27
CASSLKPRYEQYF
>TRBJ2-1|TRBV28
CASSLAGLAGAFEQFF
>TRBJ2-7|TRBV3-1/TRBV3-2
CASSQERMYEQYF
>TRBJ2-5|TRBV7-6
CASSPRGDQETQYF
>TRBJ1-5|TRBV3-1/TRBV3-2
CASSQSGQGHQPQHF
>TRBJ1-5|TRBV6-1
CASSERMGGPGAYSNQPQHF
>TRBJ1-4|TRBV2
CASWGSAGATNEKLFF
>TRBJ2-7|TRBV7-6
CASSAAGTGLVGAYEQYF
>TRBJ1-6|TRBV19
CASSTMTAAPLHF
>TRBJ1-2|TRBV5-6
CASSLSNYGYTF
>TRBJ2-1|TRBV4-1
CASSHPPGTYNEQFF
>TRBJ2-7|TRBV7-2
CASSLSGTSAYEQYF
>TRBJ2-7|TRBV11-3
CASSPQGSYEQYF
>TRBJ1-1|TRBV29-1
CSAMDSFFMNTEAFF
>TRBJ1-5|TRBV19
CASSGRDRANQPQHF
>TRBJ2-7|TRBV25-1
CASSEYSVGGAYEQYF
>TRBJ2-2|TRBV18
CASSPRATSVNTGELFF
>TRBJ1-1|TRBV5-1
CASSLLGGGGEAFF
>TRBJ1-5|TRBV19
CASSDALDRGNQPQHF
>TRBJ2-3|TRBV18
CASSPPGTDTQYF